The clone carrying this T cell receptor beta chain was counted many times. Antigen: not known. As it was prepared, the TCRbeta library received unique molecular identifiers. MiXCR was run by TCRdb on the PCR reads, yielding one entry per CDR3 protein. The repertoire holds about 590,000 distinct CDR3 sequences, roughly 13% seen once, with around 2.2% in the top ten. Germline lookup yields CDR1 MNHEY and CDR2 SVGAGI. V lost 6 bases to trimming and J lost 0 bases, with 15 bases between them. This CDR3 has 16 residues. This sample was taken from a study of T-cell reconstitution after alpha-beta-depleted transplantation in children. The study, taken as a whole, reports: Surviving thymic progenitors and recipient T cells were the source of high TCRbeta diversity at day 60 in some patients.

The material was PBMCs, mostly from graft donor cells, obtained 360 days after TCRalphabeta/CD19-depleted stem cell transplant. The chain recombines TRBV6-5 with TRBJ1-3; no definite D call. This clonotype was obtained from a male patient younger than 18 who had a stem cell transplant for acute myeloid leukemia, so the T cells may come from the graft donor. In DNA, the CDR3 is TGTGCCAGCAGCCCGCGCGGACCGAGCTCTGGAAACACCATATATTTT. It yields the protein CASSPRGPSSGNTIYF.